This record covers a single TCR beta chain. This sample is part of a study of blood T cell repertoires in COVID-19. Profiled with immunoSEQ multiplex PCR; TCRdb holds only in-frame clones, not every one. The table lists roughly 300,000 clones, about 89% of them singletons. The germline gives CDR1 WSHSY, CDR2 SAAADI. V was pared by 0 bases and J by 4 bases, with 4 bases between. CDR3 length: 12 amino acids. Specimen: peripheral blood. The chain employs TRBV10-2 and TRBJ2-7, with unresolved D. The clonotype originates from a woman aged 40 to 55 who had recovered from COVID-19. The CDR3 region is CASSESEYEQYF. CDR3 sequence (DNA): TGCGCCAGCAGTGAGTCGGAGTACGAGCAGTACTTC.